The subject of this entry is one TCR beta chain. Indicated time point: pre-treatment baseline. No patient had earlier systemic cancer treatment, concurrent immunosuppressants, or another active cancer. TCRdb's table, derived via immunoSEQ multiplex PCR, lists solely in-frame clones and lacks some. Of about 6,900 clones in the sample, roughly 75% are singletons; the top ten hold about 30%. The sample is drawn from a study of blood T cell dynamics during melanoma immunotherapy. Germline loops: CDR1 SGHVS, CDR2 FNYEAQ. The V gene end was trimmed by 3 bases and the J gene end by 4 bases; junction bases not matched to a gene: 7. CDR3 size: 15 residues.

This TCR derives from a human donor with melanoma. The sample here was blood, taken from a patient treated with checkpoint blockade. The rearrangement joins TRBV7-6 to TRBJ2-3, with TRBD1 matching over 7 bases. CDR3 bases: TGTGCCAGCAGCTTGGGGACAGTGAGGGCAGATACGCAGTATTTT. Amino acid sequence: CASSLGTVRADTQYF.